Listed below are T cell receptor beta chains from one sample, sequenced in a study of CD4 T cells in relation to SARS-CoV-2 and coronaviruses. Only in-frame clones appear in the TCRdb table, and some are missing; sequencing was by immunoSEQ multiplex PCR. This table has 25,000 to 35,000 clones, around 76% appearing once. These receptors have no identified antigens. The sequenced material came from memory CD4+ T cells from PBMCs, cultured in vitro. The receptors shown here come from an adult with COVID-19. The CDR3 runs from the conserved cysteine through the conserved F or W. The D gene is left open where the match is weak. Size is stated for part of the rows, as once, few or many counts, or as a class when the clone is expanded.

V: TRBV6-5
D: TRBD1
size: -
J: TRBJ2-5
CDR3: CASSSTDRGRETQYF
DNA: TGTGCCAGCAGTTCCACGGACAGGGGGCGGGAGACCCAGTACTTC

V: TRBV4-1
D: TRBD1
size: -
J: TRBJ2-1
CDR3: CASSHRDRGNEQFF
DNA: TGCGCCAGCAGCCACCGAGACAGGGGCAATGAGCAGTTCTTC

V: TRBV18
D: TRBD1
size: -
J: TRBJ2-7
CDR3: CASSQTPGTGGYEQYF
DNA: TGTGCCAGCTCACAAACCCCCGGGACAGGGGGCTACGAGCAGTACTTC

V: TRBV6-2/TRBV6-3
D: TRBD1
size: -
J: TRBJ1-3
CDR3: CASSSDRDRGSGNTIYF
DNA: TGTGCCAGCAGTTCGGACCGGGACAGGGGATCTGGAAACACCATATATTTT

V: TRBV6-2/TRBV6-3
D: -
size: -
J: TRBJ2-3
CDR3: CASSYGGIGTDTQYF
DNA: TGTGCCAGCAGTTACGGAGGGATTGGCACAGATACGCAGTATTTT

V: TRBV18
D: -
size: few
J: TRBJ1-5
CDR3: CASSPGGDGQPQHF
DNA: TGTGCCAGCTCACCGGGCGGGGATGGTCAGCCCCAGCATTTT

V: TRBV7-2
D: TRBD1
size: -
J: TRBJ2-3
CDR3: CASSLTGQGVTDTQYF
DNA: TGTGCCAGCAGCCTAACGGGACAGGGGGTAACAGATACGCAGTATTTT

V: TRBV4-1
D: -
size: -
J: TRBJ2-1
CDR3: CASSQDRTSYNEQFF
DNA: TGCGCCAGCAGCCAAGACAGAACCTCCTACAATGAGCAGTTCTTC

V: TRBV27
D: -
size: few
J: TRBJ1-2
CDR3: CASGSGVSGYTF
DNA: TGTGCCAGCGGGTCGGGGGTTAGTGGCTACACCTTC

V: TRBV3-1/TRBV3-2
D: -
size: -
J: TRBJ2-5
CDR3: CASSHLGEQETQYF
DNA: TGTGCCAGCAGCCACCTGGGTGAGCAAGAGACCCAGTACTTC

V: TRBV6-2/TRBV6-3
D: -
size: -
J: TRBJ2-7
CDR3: CASSTRAESYEQYF
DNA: TGTGCCAGCAGTACCCGAGCTGAGAGCTACGAGCAGTACTTC

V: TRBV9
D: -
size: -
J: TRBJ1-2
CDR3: CASSVGEENYGYTF
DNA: TGTGCCAGCAGCGTAGGCGAGGAAAACTATGGCTACACCTTC

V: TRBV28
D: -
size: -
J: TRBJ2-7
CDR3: CASSLGRGTRYEQYF
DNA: TGTGCCAGCAGTTTGGGGCGGGGAACCCGCTACGAGCAGTACTTC

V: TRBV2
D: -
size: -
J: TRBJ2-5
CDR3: CASSEIGETQYF
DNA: TGTGCCAGCAGTGAAATAGGAGAGACCCAGTACTTC

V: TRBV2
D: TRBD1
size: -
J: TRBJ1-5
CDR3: CASSVTGGRDQPQHF
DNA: TGTGCCAGCAGTGTGACAGGGGGCAGGGATCAGCCCCAGCATTTT

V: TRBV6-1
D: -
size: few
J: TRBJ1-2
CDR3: CASSEVTRRRDYGYTF
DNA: TGTGCCAGCAGTGAAGTGACGAGGCGGCGGGACTATGGCTACACCTTC

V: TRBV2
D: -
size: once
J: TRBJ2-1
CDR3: CASSVRQNGNNEQFF
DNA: TGTGCCAGCAGTGTCAGGCAGAATGGGAACAATGAGCAGTTCTTC

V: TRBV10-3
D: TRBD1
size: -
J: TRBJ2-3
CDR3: CAISVRDRGTDTQYF
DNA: TGTGCCATCAGTGTCCGCGACAGGGGAACAGATACGCAGTATTTT

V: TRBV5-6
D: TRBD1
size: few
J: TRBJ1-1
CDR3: CASSLRDRGHIEAFF
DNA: TGTGCCAGCAGCTTGAGGGACAGGGGGCACATTGAAGCTTTCTTT

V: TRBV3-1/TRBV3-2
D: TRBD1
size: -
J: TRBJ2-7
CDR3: CASSRKRDRGSYEQYF
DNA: TGTGCCAGCAGCCGCAAAAGGGACAGGGGGTCTTACGAGCAGTACTTC

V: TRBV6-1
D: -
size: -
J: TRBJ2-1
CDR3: CASSEMTGGYNEQFF
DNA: TGTGCCAGCAGTGAAATGACAGGCGGCTACAATGAGCAGTTCTTC

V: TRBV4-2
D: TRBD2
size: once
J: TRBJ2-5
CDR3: CASSQDRGRAGAEETQYF
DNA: TGTGCCAGCAGCCAAGACCGGGGGAGGGCGGGAGCAGAGGAGACCCAGTACTTC

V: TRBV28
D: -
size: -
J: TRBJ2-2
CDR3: CASRDPQGKSITGELFF
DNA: TGTGCCAGCAGAGACCCACAGGGAAAGTCGATTACCGGGGAGCTGTTTTTT

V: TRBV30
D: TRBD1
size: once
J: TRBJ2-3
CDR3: CAWSRDRVTQYF
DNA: TGTGCCTGGAGTAGAGACAGGGTCACGCAGTATTTT

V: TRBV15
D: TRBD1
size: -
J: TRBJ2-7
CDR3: CATSLGGATDEQYF
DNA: TGTGCCACCAGCCTAGGGGGCGCGACCGACGAGCAGTACTTC

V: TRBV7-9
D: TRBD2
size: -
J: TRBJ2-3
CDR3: CASSLVTSGPYNTQYF
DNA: TGTGCCAGCAGCTTAGTTACTAGCGGTCCCTATAATACGCAGTATTTT

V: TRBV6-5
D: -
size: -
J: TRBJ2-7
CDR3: CASSPWVGKSYEQYF
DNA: TGTGCCAGCAGCCCATGGGTGGGGAAATCCTACGAGCAGTACTTC

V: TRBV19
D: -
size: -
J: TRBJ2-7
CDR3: CASTPRGSWYEQYF
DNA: TGTGCCAGTACCCCTAGAGGGAGTTGGTACGAGCAGTACTTC

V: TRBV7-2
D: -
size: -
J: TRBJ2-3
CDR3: CASSLTGGAGAWDTQYF
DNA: TGTGCCAGCAGCTTAACTGGGGGGGCGGGAGCGTGGGATACGCAGTATTTT

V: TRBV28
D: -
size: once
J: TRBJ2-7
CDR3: CASSFPGRMVYEQYF
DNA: TGTGCCAGCAGTTTTCCCGGACGGATGGTCTACGAGCAGTACTTC

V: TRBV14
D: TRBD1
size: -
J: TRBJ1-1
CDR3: CASSRRTGQTEAFF
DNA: TGTGCCAGCAGCCGACGGACAGGGCAGACTGAAGCTTTCTTT

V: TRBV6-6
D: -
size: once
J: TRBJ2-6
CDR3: CASSYSIGANVLTF
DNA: TGTGCCAGCAGTTACTCGATAGGGGCCAACGTCCTGACTTTC

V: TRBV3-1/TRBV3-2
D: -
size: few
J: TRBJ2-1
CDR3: CASSQDYPIAASYNEQFF
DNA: TGTGCCAGCAGCCAAGATTACCCCATAGCGGCCTCCTACAATGAGCAGTTCTTC

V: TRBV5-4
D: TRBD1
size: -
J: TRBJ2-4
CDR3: CASTGQGGNIQYF
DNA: TGTGCCAGCACCGGACAGGGAGGAAACATTCAGTACTTC

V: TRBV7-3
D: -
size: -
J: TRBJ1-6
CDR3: CASSLVNGSPLHF
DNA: TGTGCCAGCAGCTTAGTCAACGGTTCACCCCTCCACTTT

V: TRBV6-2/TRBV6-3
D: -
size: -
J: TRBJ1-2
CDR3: CASSHHPTNYGYTF
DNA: TGTGCCAGCAGCCACCACCCCACTAACTATGGCTACACCTTC

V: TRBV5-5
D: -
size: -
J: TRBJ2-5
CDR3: CASSAPTGTQYF
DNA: TGTGCCAGCAGCGCCCCCACGGGGACCCAGTACTTC

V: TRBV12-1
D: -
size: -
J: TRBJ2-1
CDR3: CASSSAPSGLPPRNNEQFF
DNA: TGTGCCAGCAGCTCGGCGCCCTCGGGACTCCCTCCAAGGAACAATGAGCAGTTCTTC

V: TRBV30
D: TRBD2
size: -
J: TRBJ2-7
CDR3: CAWSTGLAGTLDEQYF
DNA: TGTGCCTGGAGTACAGGACTAGCGGGGACCTTGGACGAGCAGTACTTC

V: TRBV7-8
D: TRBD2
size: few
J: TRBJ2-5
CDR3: CASSYLTSGSQETQYF
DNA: TGTGCCAGCAGCTACCTGACTAGCGGGTCCCAAGAGACCCAGTACTTC

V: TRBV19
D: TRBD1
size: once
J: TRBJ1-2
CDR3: CASSPGGADYGYTF
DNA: TGTGCCAGTAGTCCAGGGGGCGCGGACTATGGCTACACCTTC

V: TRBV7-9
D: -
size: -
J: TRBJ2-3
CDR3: CASSLSVSTDTQYF
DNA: TGTGCCAGCAGCTTATCCGTAAGCACAGATACGCAGTATTTT

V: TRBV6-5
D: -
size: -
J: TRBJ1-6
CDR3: CASSRDPGNSPLHF
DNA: TGTGCCAGCAGTCGAGACCCAGGGAATTCACCCCTCCACTTT

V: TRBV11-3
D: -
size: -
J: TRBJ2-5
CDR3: CASSRTAQETQYF
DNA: TGTGCCAGCAGCCGCACCGCTCAAGAGACCCAGTACTTC

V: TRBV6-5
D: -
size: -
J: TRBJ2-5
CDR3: CASSYSRDWETQYF
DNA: TGTGCCAGCAGTTACTCCAGGGATTGGGAGACCCAGTACTTC

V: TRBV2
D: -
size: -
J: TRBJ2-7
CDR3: CASRRDSGSLLYEQYF
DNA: TGTGCCAGCAGGAGGGACAGCGGGAGTTTATTATACGAGCAGTACTTC

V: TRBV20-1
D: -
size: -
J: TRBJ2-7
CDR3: CSAGHQYEQYF
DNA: TGCAGTGCGGGACATCAGTACGAGCAGTACTTC

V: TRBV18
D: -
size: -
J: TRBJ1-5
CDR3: CASSPDRPGGQPQHF
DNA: TGTGCCAGCTCTCCAGACAGGCCAGGAGGTCAGCCCCAGCATTTT

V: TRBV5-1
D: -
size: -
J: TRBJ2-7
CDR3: CASSLETGRSEQYF
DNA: TGCGCCAGCAGCTTGGAAACAGGGCGAAGCGAGCAGTACTTC

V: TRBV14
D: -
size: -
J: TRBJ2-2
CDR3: CASSQTGRAGELFF
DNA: TGTGCCAGCAGCCAAACGGGAAGGGCCGGGGAGCTGTTTTTT